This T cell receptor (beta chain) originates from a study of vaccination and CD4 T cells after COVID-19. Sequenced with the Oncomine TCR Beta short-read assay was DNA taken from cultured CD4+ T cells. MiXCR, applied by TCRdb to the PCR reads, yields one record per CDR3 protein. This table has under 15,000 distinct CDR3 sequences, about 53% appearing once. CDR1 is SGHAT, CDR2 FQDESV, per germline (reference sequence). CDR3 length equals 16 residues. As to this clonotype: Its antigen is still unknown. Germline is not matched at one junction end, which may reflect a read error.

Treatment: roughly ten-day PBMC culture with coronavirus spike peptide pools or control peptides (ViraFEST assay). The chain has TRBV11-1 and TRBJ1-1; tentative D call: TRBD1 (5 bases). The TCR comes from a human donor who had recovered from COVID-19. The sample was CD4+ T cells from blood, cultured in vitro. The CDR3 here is CASSRDDRYQNTEAFF. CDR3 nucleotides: TGCGCCAGCAGCCGAGACGACAGATATCAGAACACTGAAGCTTTCTTT.